This TCR beta chain was observed in a study of cytomegalovirus exposure and HLA in healthy donors. Trimming took off 5 bases at V and 9 bases at J, with 14 bases between the two ends. Germline CDR1 PRHDT, CDR2 FYEKMQ (reference sequence). This CDR3 region has 13 residues. General observations from the study: In the 120 or so validation repertoires, approximately 94% of cluster scores exceeded 0, per a later analysis.

The table came from immunoSEQ multiplex PCR; TCRdb's copy has only in-frame clones and leaves some out. Counted here are about 150,000 clones, approximately 90% occurring once; the ten biggest clones make up about 6.6%. About this clone itself: Its antigen remains unknown.

This clonotype was sampled from a woman aged 25 to 45 in good health and CMV-seropositive. This sequence joins TRBV13 and TRBJ2-1; D is undetermined. Sequencing used PBMCs. CDR3 in DNA: TGTGCCAGCAGCCAGACCCGAAGGAGTGAGCAGTTCTTC. This encodes CASSQTRRSEQFF. The whole variable domain, remainder taken from reference TRBV13 and TRBJ2-1, is AAGVIQSPRHLIKEKRETATLKCYPIPRHDTVYWYQQGPGQDPQFLISFYEKMQSDKGSIPDRFSAQQFSDYHSELNMSSLELGDSALYFCASSQTRRSEQFFGPGTRLTVL.